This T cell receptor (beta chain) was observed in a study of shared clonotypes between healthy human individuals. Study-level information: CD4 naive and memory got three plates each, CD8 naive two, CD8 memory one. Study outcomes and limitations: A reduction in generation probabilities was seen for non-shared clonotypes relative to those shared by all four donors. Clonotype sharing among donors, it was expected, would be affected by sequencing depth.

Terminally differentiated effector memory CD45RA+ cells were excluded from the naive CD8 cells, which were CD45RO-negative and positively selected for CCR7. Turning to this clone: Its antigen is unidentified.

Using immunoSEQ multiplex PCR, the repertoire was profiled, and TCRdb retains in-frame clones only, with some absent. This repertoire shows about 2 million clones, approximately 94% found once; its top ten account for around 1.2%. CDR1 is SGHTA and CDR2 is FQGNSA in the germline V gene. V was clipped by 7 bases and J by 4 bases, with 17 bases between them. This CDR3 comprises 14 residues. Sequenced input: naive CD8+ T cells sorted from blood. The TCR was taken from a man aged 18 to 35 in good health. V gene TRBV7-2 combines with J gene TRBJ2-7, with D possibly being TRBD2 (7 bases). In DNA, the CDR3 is TGTGCCAGCACCCTGGGAGGGGGGAAATACGAGCAGTACTTC. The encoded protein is CASTLGGGKYEQYF.